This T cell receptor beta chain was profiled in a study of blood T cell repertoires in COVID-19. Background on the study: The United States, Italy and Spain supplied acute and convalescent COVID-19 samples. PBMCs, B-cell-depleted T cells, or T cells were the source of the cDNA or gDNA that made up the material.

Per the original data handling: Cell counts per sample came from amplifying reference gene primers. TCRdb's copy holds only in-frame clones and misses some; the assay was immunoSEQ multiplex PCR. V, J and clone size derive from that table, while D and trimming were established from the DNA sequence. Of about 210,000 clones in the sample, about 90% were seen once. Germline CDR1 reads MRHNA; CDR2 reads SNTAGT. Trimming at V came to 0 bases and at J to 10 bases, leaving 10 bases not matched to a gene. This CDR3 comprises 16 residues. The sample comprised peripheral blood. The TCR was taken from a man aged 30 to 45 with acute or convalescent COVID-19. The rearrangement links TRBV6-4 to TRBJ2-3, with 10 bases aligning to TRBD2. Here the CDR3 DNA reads TGTGCCAGCAGTGACTCGATCTACAAGCGGGGGGGCCCGCAGTATTTT. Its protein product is CASSDSIYKRGGPQYF.